This T cell receptor (beta chain) was captured in a study of blood T cell repertoires in COVID-19. The overall study: The United States, Italy and Spain provided the acute and convalescent COVID-19 samples.

The repertoire was sequenced with immunoSEQ multiplex PCR; TCRdb's copy has only in-frame clones and lacks some. The sample includes around 200,000 clones, just under 90% seen only once; the top ten take about 6%. Germline loops: CDR1 WSHSY, CDR2 SAAADI. J was trimmed by 6 bases and V by 3 bases; bases with no gene match: 13. The CDR3 has 16 residues. This TCR came from a man between 60 and 70 years old who had recovered from COVID-19. Material: peripheral blood. The V and J genes are TRBV10-2 and TRBJ2-7, with 8 bases aligning to TRBD2. The CDR3 DNA reads as TGCGCCAGCAGTGATATAGCGGGGCCCCGCTTAGCCGAGCAGTACTTC. As protein: CASSDIAGPRLAEQYF.